This TCR beta chain was recovered during a study of CD8+CD57+ T cells in acquired aplastic anemia. Study background: Sorted CD4+ and CD8+ cell DNA averaged roughly 3.2 ug.

Many counts were recorded for this clonotype. The TCR beta profiling, which covered VDJ combination and CDR3 sequence, was carried out using genomic DNA as the template. TCRdb analysed the reads with MiXCR anew, one entry per CDR3 protein. Of about 190,000 distinct CDR3 sequences in the sample, approximately 52% were seen once. The CDR3 extends over 15 amino acids. With 6 bases clipped from V and 0 bases from J, the junction kept 7 bases outside the gene matches. The germline V gene encodes CDR1 SGHTA and CDR2 FQGNSA. Sequences were obtained from sorted CD4+, CD8+, or CD8+CD57+ T cells (not recorded which) from PBMCs. The chain recombines TRBV7-2 with TRBJ2-7; 8 nucleotides line up with TRBD1. The TCR originated in a human donor in good health, serving as a control. This CDR3 is CASSLQGVLSYEQYF. CDR3 in DNA: TGTGCCAGCAGTTTACAGGGGGTTCTCTCCTACGAGCAGTACTTC.